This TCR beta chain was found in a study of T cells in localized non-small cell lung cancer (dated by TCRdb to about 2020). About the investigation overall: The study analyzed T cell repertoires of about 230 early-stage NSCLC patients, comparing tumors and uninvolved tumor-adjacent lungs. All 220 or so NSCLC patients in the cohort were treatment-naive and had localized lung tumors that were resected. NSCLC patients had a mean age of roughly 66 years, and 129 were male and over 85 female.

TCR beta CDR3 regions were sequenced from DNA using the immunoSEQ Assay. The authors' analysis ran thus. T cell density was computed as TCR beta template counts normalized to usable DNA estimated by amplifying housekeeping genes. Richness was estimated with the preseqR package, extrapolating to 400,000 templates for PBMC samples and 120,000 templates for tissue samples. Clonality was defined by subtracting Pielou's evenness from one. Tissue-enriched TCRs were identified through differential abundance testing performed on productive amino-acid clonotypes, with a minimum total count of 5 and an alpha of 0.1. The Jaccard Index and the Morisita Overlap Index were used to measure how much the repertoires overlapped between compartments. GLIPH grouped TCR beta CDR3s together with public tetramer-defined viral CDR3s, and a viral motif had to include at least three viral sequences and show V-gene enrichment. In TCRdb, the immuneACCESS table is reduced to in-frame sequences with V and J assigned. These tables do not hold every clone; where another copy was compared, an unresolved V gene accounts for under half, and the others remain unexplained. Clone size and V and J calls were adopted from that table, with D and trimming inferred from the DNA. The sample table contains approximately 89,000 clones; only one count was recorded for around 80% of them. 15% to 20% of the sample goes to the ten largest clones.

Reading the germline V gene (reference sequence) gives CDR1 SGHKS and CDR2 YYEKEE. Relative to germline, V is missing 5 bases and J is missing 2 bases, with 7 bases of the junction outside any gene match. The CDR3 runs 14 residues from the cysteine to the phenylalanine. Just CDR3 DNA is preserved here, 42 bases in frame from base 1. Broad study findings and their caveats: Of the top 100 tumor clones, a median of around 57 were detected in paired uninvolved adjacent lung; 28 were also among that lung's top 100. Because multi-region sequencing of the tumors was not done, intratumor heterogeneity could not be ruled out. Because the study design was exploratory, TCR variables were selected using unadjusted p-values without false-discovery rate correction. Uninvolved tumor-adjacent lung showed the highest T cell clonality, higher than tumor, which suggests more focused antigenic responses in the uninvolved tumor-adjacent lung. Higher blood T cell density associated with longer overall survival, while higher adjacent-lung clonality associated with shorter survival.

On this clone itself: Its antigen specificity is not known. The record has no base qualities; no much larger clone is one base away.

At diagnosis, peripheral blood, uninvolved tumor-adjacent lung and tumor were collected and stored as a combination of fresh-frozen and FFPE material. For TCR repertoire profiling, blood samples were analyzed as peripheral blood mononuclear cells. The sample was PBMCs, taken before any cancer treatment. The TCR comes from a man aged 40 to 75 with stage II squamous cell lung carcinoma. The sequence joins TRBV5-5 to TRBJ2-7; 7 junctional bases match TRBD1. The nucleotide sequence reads TGTGCCAGCAGGGGGTGGGACAGAGCCTACGAGCAGTACTTC. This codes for CASRGWDRAYEQYF. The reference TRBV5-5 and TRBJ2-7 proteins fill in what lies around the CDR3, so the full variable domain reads DAGVTQSPTHLIKTRGQQVTLRCSPISGHKSVSWYQQVLGQGPQFIFQYYEKEERGRGNFPDRFSARQFPNYSSELNVNALLLGDSALYLCASRGWDRAYEQYFGPGTRLTVT.